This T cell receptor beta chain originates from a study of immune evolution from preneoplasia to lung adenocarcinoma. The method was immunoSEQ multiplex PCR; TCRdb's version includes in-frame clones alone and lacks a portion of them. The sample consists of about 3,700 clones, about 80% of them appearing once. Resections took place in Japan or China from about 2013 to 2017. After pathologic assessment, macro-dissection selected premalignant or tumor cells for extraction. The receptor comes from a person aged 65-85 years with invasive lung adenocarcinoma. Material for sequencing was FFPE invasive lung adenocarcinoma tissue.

The CDR3 loop reads CATGQGVKAFF. Here the CDR3 DNA reads TGTGCCACCGGACAGGGGGTAAAAGCTTTCTTT. The chain uses TRBV28 and TRBJ1-1; 10 nucleotides align to TRBD1. The J segment lost 9 bases and the V segment lost 10 bases, leaving 5 bases of the junction unmatched. Germline assignment: CDR1 MDHEN and CDR2 SYDVKM. The CDR3 is made up of 11 amino acids. The variable domain in full, completed from reference TRBV28 and TRBJ1-1, reads DVKVTQSSRYLVKRTGEKVFLECVQDMDHENMFWYRQDPGLGLRLIYFSYDVKMKEKGDIPEGYSVSREKKERFSLILESASTNQTSMYLCATGQGVKAFFGQGTRLTVV.